This T cell receptor beta chain was retrieved from a study of control samples from healthy donors and cancer patients. The assay was immunoSEQ multiplex PCR, and TCRdb's table has in-frame clones only and misses some. Of fewer than 200,000 clones listed, roughly 92% are singletons. Germline V lookup: CDR1 MGHRA, CDR2 YSYEKL. This CDR3 spans 14 amino acids. Trimming stripped 1 base from V and 5 bases from J, with 9 bases between. The rearrangement joins TRBV4-1 to TRBJ1-5; D is undetermined. The sample taken for sequencing was blood. This clonotype was sampled from a man aged 25-45 years in good health. Here the CDR3 reads CASSQGSTHQPQHF. The DNA of the CDR3 is TGCGCCAGCAGCCAAGGGTCCACCCATCAGCCCCAGCATTTT.